A single sample gave rise to the 20 T cell receptor beta chains below, sequenced in a study of blood T cell repertoires in COVID-19 (dated by TCRdb to the early 2020s). The library was obtained by the immunoSEQ multiplex PCR assay. Entries here come from immuneACCESS through TCRdb and include only in-frame sequences with V and J called. Some clones fail to appear in such tables; in the studies checked, an unresolved V gene covers under half of the shortfall, and the cause of the remainder is unknown. Counted in this sample were roughly 200,000 clones; around 80% of them appeared once. Around 1.3% of the sample goes to the ten largest clones. The sample consisted of peripheral blood. The receptors were gathered from a woman aged 25-40 years with COVID-19, enrolled during active disease.

The chain joins TRBV27 to TRBJ1-6, with 7 bases aligning to TRBD1. Per germline, CDR1 MNHEY and CDR2 SMNVEV (reference sequence). Trimming took 1 base from V and 6 from J; bases not matched to a gene: 12. The CDR3 extends over 18 amino acids. CDR3 coding DNA: TGTGCCAGCAGTTTATTCGGGAGAGGGGGCGCCCTTAATTCACCCCTCCACTTT. It yields the protein CASSLFGRGGALNSPLHF.

The V gene is TRBV11-2, the J gene TRBJ1-2, with D tentatively TRBD1 (5 bases). V was shortened by 3 bases and J by 3 bases, with 11 bases between the two germline ends. In germline, CDR1 is SGHAT, CDR2 FQNNGV. The CDR3 totals 14 residues. CDR3 sequence: CASSFGPGDYGYTF. The CDR3 bases are TGTGCCAGCAGCTTTGGACCGGGGGACTATGGCTACACCTTC.

This rearrangement joins TRBV5-4 to TRBJ2-7; D gene ambiguous. Germline V lookup: CDR1 SGHNT, CDR2 YYREEE (reference sequence). The germline V and J ends were trimmed by 0 bases and 3 bases, with 10 bases remaining between them. CDR3 length: 14 residues. DNA of the CDR3: TGTGCCAGCAGCTTGGGTATCCGGGTCTACGAGCAGTACTTC. The encoded protein is CASSLGIRVYEQYF.

The chain recombines TRBV6-5 with TRBJ2-1; TRBD2 is a possible D gene (6 bases). The CDR3 extends over 14 amino acids. Trimming shortened V by 6 bases and J by 5 bases, and 14 bases separated the two germline ends. Germline V gives CDR1 MNHEY, CDR2 SVGAGI. CDR3 sequence: CASRKRALDNEQFF. The CDR3 region has the DNA TGTGCCAGCAGGAAGCGGGCCTTGGACAATGAGCAGTTCTTC.

This clone was recorded once. V gene TRBV19 combines with J gene TRBJ2-2; D is perhaps TRBD2 (6 bases). CDR1 and CDR2 from the germline V gene are LNHDA and SQIVND (reference sequence). There are 18 residues in the CDR3. V dropped 6 bases and J dropped 5 bases, with 25 bases sitting between them. The CDR3 DNA is TGTGCCAGTAGCCAAGGCGCGGGGCTCCCTAAAAGGACCGGGGAGCTGTTTTTT. This gives the protein CASSQGAGLPKRTGELFF.

The chain has TRBV30 and TRBJ2-2; 7 nucleotides match TRBD1. V was clipped by 4 bases and J by 6 bases; unmatched bases: 5. The CDR3 runs to 13 residues. The germline CDR1 and CDR2 sequences are GTSNPN and SVGIG (reference sequence). CDR3 protein: CAWTKGAPGELFF. For the CDR3, the DNA is TGTGCCTGGACGAAGGGGGCCCCCGGGGAGCTGTTTTTT.

The chain uses TRBV7-9 and TRBJ1-4; D is undetermined. V lost 2 bases and J 7 bases, leaving 5 bases between the germline ends. Germline loops: CDR1 SEHNR, CDR2 FQNEAQ (reference sequence). The CDR3 spans 12 residues. The CDR3 sequence is CASSLSREKLFF. DNA of the CDR3: TGTGCCAGCAGCTTATCGCGTGAAAAACTGTTTTTT.

This chain connects TRBV5-6 to TRBJ1-1; D is uncertain. Germline CDR1 and CDR2: SGHDT and YYEEEE. The germline V and J ends were trimmed by 6 bases and 7 bases, with 10 bases remaining between them. This CDR3 region has 11 residues. Here the CDR3 reads CASNTGSEAFF. The CDR3 nucleotides read TGTGCCAGCAACACCGGGAGTGAAGCTTTCTTT.

The rearrangement joins TRBV15 to TRBJ2-7; D is unresolved. The V end was cut by 1 base, the J end by 7 bases, with 8 bases between. The CDR3 runs 12 residues. Germline V CDR1 and CDR2: LNHNV, YYDKDF (reference sequence). CDR3 coding DNA: TGTGCCACCAGCAGAGTTAACGGGGAGCAGTACTTC. This encodes CATSRVNGEQYF. Full variable domain (outside the CDR3, taken from reference TRBV15 and TRBJ2-7): DAMVIQNPRYQVTQFGKPVTLSCSQTLNHNVMYWYQQKSSQAPKLLFHYYDKDFNNEADTPDNFQSRRPNTSFCFLDIRSPGLGDTAMYLCATSRVNGEQYFGPGTRLTVT.

This chain links TRBV5-4 with TRBJ1-4; possibly TRBD1 for D (5 bases). V dropped 1 base and J dropped 5 bases, with 12 bases sitting between them. The CDR3 runs to 15 residues. Germline CDR1 reads SGHNT; CDR2 reads YYREEE (reference sequence). CDR3 sequence (DNA): TGTGCCAGCAGCTTGTCCGGGACTACGAATGAAAAACTGTTTTTT. Protein product: CASSLSGTTNEKLFF.

V usage is TRBV21-1 and J usage is TRBJ2-1; the D call TRBD2 from the table was never checked on the DNA. TRBV21-1 is a pseudogene locus. The CDR3 spans 14 residues. Here the CDR3 DNA reads TGTGCCAGCAGCAATAGTCCACGATTCAATGAGCAGTTCTTC. Translation gives CASSNSPRFNEQFF.

The chain employs TRBV28 and TRBJ2-3, with 9 bases fitting TRBD1. This CDR3 spans 15 amino acids. Germline V gene sequence: CDR1 MDHEN, CDR2 SYDVKM. Trimming took 8 bases from V and 3 from J; bases not matched to a gene: 9. DNA for the CDR3: TGTGCCAGCCAGTCCCCGACAGGGGGGACAGATACGCAGTATTTT. It codes for CASQSPTGGTDTQYF.

The V and J genes are TRBV3-1 (or the pseudogene TRBV3-2) and TRBJ2-2; D unresolved. Germline V CDR1 and CDR2: LGHDT, YNNKEL (reference sequence). The CDR3 is made up of 12 amino acids. The V and J ends lost 5 bases and 7 bases respectively, with 8 bases between them. The CDR3: CASSFSFGELFF. DNA of the CDR3: TGTGCCAGCAGCTTTTCTTTCGGGGAGCTGTTTTTT.

This rearrangement joins TRBV19 to TRBJ1-1, with D uncertain. The V end lost 4 bases, the J end lost 6 bases, and 15 bases lay between the germline ends. The CDR3 runs to 14 residues. Germline V CDR1 and CDR2: LNHDA, SQIVND (reference sequence). The chain's CDR3 is CASSTKTISPEAFF. In nucleotides, the CDR3 is TGTGCCAGTAGTACAAAAACTATTTCCCCTGAAGCTTTCTTT.

The chain couples TRBV7-8 to TRBJ1-4; 7 nucleotides line up with TRBD1. Germline V gene lookup returns CDR1 SGHVS and CDR2 FQNEAQ. The ends lost 1 base at V and 0 bases at J; junction bases unmatched: 5. The CDR3 consists of 17 residues. Here the CDR3 reads CASSLVDRDATNEKLFF. CDR3 coding DNA: TGTGCCAGCAGCTTAGTTGACAGGGACGCAACTAATGAAAAACTGTTTTTT.

The rearrangement uses TRBV28 and TRBJ1-2; 9 bases align to TRBD1. This CDR3 region has 15 residues. The junction had 5 bases not matched to a gene; V was cut back by 4 bases and J by 2 bases. The germline CDR1 and CDR2 sequences are MDHEN and SYDVKM. CDR3 in amino acids: CASSSRDRDNYGYTF. For the CDR3, the DNA is TGTGCCAGCAGTTCACGGGACAGGGACAACTATGGCTACACCTTC.

The V gene is TRBV20-1, the J gene TRBJ2-7; D is ambiguous. Germline-derived CDR1 and CDR2 are DFQATT and SNEGSKA (reference sequence). There are 11 residues in the CDR3. The V end was cut by 2 bases, the J end by 6 bases, with 8 bases between. Here the CDR3 reads CSARKTGEQYF. The CDR3 DNA reads TGCAGTGCTAGAAAGACGGGCGAGCAGTACTTC.

This chain uses TRBV27 with TRBJ1-1, with 7 bases aligning to TRBD1. Germline assignment: CDR1 MNHEY and CDR2 SMNVEV (reference sequence). After removal of 6 bases from V and 4 bases from J, the junction contained 11 bases not matched to a gene. The CDR3 sequence is 15 residues long. Here the CDR3 DNA reads TGTGCCAGCAGACCCTACAGGGGTGAAGGCACTGAAGCTTTCTTT. It codes for CASRPYRGEGTEAFF.

The V gene is TRBV19, the J gene TRBJ2-1; D gene ambiguous. Germline V gives CDR1 LNHDA, CDR2 SQIVND (reference sequence). The length of the CDR3 is 14 residues. Deletions cut 3 bases from V and 5 bases from J, with 11 bases between. CDR3 amino acids: CASSIIANNNEQFF. In nucleotides, the CDR3 is TGTGCCAGTAGTATTATCGCTAATAACAATGAGCAGTTCTTC. The full variable domain, its missing parts supplied by reference TRBV19 and TRBJ2-1, is DGGITQSPKYLFRKEGQNVTLSCEQNLNHDAMYWYRQDPGQGLRLIYYSQIVNDFQKGDIAEGYSVSREKKESFPLTVTSAQKNPTAFYLCASSIIANNNEQFFGPGTRLTVL.

The genes are TRBV5-4 and TRBJ2-6; D call uncertain. Trimming stripped 1 base from V and 1 base from J, with 12 bases between. The CDR3 runs to 17 residues. The germline CDR1 and CDR2 sequences are SGHNT and YYREEE (reference sequence). CDR3 sequence: CASSLFSVPSGANVLTF. The DNA for the CDR3 is TGTGCCAGCAGCTTGTTTTCCGTCCCGTCTGGGGCCAACGTCCTGACTTTC.